These T cell receptor beta chains were read from a single sample in a study of technical replicates of blood from several donors. Here immunoSEQ multiplex PCR was the method, and the copy in TCRdb shows in-frame clones only, minus some. The sample includes 65,000 to 85,000 clones, roughly 94% of them seen just once. The specimen sequenced was T cells isolated from PBMCs. The receptors stem from a human donor in good health. Both conserved end residues are part of each CDR3. Each record gives: V gene, J gene, D gene, CDR3 protein. A D gene is named only where the DNA matches it firmly.

v_call: TRBV6-1
j_call: TRBJ1-1
d_call: NA
cdr3_aa: CASSVMTGGNTEAFF

v_call: TRBV30
j_call: TRBJ2-2
d_call: NA
cdr3_aa: CAWARWYGTGELFF

v_call: TRBV4-3
j_call: TRBJ2-1
d_call: TRBD2
cdr3_aa: CASSQYSRLAGALPQFF

v_call: TRBV30
j_call: TRBJ2-2
d_call: TRBD1
cdr3_aa: CADETGAGELFF

v_call: TRBV9
j_call: TRBJ1-5
d_call: NA
cdr3_aa: CASSETGQRQPQHF

v_call: TRBV21-1
j_call: TRBJ1-5
d_call: NA
cdr3_aa: CASSKQNQPQHF

v_call: TRBV6-5
j_call: TRBJ1-5
d_call: NA
cdr3_aa: CASSLSSNQPQHF

v_call: TRBV9
j_call: TRBJ2-7
d_call: TRBD2
cdr3_aa: CASSPRSGRSAYEQYF

v_call: TRBV7-9
j_call: TRBJ2-1
d_call: TRBD1
cdr3_aa: CASSPDRQVNEQFF

v_call: TRBV19
j_call: TRBJ1-1
d_call: NA
cdr3_aa: CASSAHWGVMNTEAFF

v_call: TRBV30
j_call: TRBJ2-1
d_call: NA
cdr3_aa: CAWKLTSVYNEQFF

v_call: TRBV28
j_call: TRBJ1-5
d_call: TRBD1
cdr3_aa: CASRGQGLQPQHF

v_call: TRBV6-5
j_call: TRBJ1-2
d_call: NA
cdr3_aa: CASFRKGRYGYTF

v_call: TRBV28
j_call: TRBJ1-2
d_call: TRBD1
cdr3_aa: CASSFEGADYGYTF

v_call: TRBV29-1
j_call: TRBJ2-3
d_call: TRBD1
cdr3_aa: CSLDRGLTDTQYF

v_call: TRBV7-3
j_call: TRBJ2-1
d_call: TRBD2
cdr3_aa: CASSLIVAGEDQVYNEQFF

v_call: TRBV7-9
j_call: TRBJ2-1
d_call: TRBD2
cdr3_aa: CAISREDYNEQFF

v_call: TRBV4-1
j_call: TRBJ2-1
d_call: TRBD2
cdr3_aa: CASSQVGGRANEQFF

v_call: TRBV7-2
j_call: TRBJ1-3
d_call: NA
cdr3_aa: CASSFEFWAPSGTIYF

v_call: TRBV28
j_call: TRBJ1-1
d_call: NA
cdr3_aa: CASRRGYTEAFF

v_call: TRBV7-2
j_call: TRBJ2-7
d_call: NA
cdr3_aa: CASSRITGTQYEQYF

v_call: TRBV4-2
j_call: TRBJ2-5
d_call: NA
cdr3_aa: CASSQEEASLAPSETQYF

v_call: TRBV27
j_call: TRBJ2-6
d_call: NA
cdr3_aa: CASSSSSGANVLTF

v_call: TRBV7-8
j_call: TRBJ2-7
d_call: TRBD2
cdr3_aa: CASSILAGGPEQYF

v_call: TRBV5-1
j_call: TRBJ2-7
d_call: TRBD2
cdr3_aa: CASSIGPSGSYEQYF

v_call: TRBV7-6
j_call: TRBJ2-1
d_call: NA
cdr3_aa: CASSRVRGLYNEQFF

v_call: TRBV6-5
j_call: TRBJ1-3
d_call: TRBD1
cdr3_aa: CASRTGDGNTIYF

v_call: TRBV5-6
j_call: TRBJ2-3
d_call: NA
cdr3_aa: CASSLDSPDTQYF

v_call: TRBV7-3
j_call: TRBJ1-1
d_call: NA
cdr3_aa: CASSLYRVTEAFF

v_call: TRBV27
j_call: TRBJ1-1
d_call: NA
cdr3_aa: CASSLSPGVVTEAFF

v_call: TRBV11-2
j_call: TRBJ1-1
d_call: NA
cdr3_aa: CASSLVGGFPGNTEAFF

v_call: TRBV5-6
j_call: TRBJ2-2
d_call: TRBD2
cdr3_aa: CASTGLAGEVPPGELFF

v_call: TRBV10-1
j_call: TRBJ1-2
d_call: TRBD1
cdr3_aa: CASSLDRNYGYTF

v_call: TRBV13
j_call: TRBJ2-3
d_call: NA
cdr3_aa: CASSLRRADTQYF

v_call: TRBV27
j_call: TRBJ1-3
d_call: NA
cdr3_aa: CASASTFSSSGNTIYF

v_call: TRBV10-3
j_call: TRBJ2-7
d_call: NA
cdr3_aa: CAISDGSSGQNYEQYF

v_call: TRBV6-5
j_call: TRBJ1-3
d_call: TRBD1
cdr3_aa: CASSYGTGDAGNTIYF

v_call: TRBV19
j_call: TRBJ1-5
d_call: TRBD1
cdr3_aa: CASSMETGTGGNQPQHF

v_call: TRBV19
j_call: TRBJ1-5
d_call: TRBD1
cdr3_aa: CASSGRQGRDQPQHF

v_call: TRBV6-5
j_call: TRBJ2-1
d_call: NA
cdr3_aa: CASITGNEQFF

v_call: TRBV7-9
j_call: TRBJ1-1
d_call: NA
cdr3_aa: CASSFLGATEAFF

v_call: TRBV30
j_call: TRBJ2-7
d_call: NA
cdr3_aa: CAWSYPSFYEQYF

v_call: TRBV28
j_call: TRBJ1-1
d_call: NA
cdr3_aa: CASSSGGENTEAFF

v_call: TRBV5-8
j_call: TRBJ2-7
d_call: NA
cdr3_aa: CASSLELFYEQYF

v_call: TRBV4-3
j_call: TRBJ2-1
d_call: TRBD2
cdr3_aa: CASSPNELAGGEQFF

v_call: TRBV27
j_call: TRBJ2-2
d_call: NA
cdr3_aa: CASSLFTGTGELFF

v_call: TRBV11-3
j_call: TRBJ2-1
d_call: TRBD1
cdr3_aa: CASSSDGDSSNEQFF

v_call: TRBV28
j_call: TRBJ2-7
d_call: TRBD1
cdr3_aa: CASLPGQGVYEQYF

v_call: TRBV7-7
j_call: TRBJ2-1
d_call: NA
cdr3_aa: CASSGGRFNEQFF

v_call: TRBV9
j_call: TRBJ2-7
d_call: NA
cdr3_aa: CASSVESGPYEQYF

v_call: TRBV2
j_call: TRBJ2-3
d_call: TRBD2
cdr3_aa: CASSITSGRNTQYF

v_call: TRBV11-3
j_call: TRBJ2-2
d_call: NA
cdr3_aa: CASSQNTGELFF